This entry describes one T cell receptor (beta chain). The data were obtained in a study of blood T cell repertoires in COVID-19. Study-level background: Samples of COVID-19 (acute and convalescent) were obtained from the United States, Italy and Spain. T cells, B-cell-depleted T cells, or PBMCs provided the cDNA or gDNA that served as material.

In the original workflow: Estimated nucleated cell counts came from reference gene primer amplification. Sequenced by immunoSEQ multiplex PCR; TCRdb stores in-frame clones only, minus some. That table furnishes V, J and clone size, whereas the DNA furnished D and trimming. Of approximately 210,000 clones in the sample, around 92% were seen once. This CDR3 spans 13 amino acids. Germline V gene data show CDR1 as MNHEY and CDR2 as SMNVEV (reference sequence). The V and J ends lost 8 bases and 4 bases, in that order; junction bases with no gene match: 7. This TCR derives from a man aged 30-40 years with acute or convalescent COVID-19. The chain links TRBV27 to TRBJ2-7, with TRBD1 identical over 8 bases. The specimen was peripheral blood. The CDR3 sequence: CASGIRQGYEQYF. The CDR3 DNA reads TGTGCCAGCGGGATTCGACAGGGGTACGAGCAGTACTTC.